At least ten counts were recorded for the clone carrying this TCR beta chain. UMIs and a universal primer site were added when TCR cDNA was made by 5'RACE template switching. TCRdb re-derived calls from the 5' RACE reads in MiXCR, one entry per CDR3 protein. The sample lists tens of thousands of distinct CDR3 sequences; approximately 7% were seen once. The CDR3 is made up of 16 amino acids. V dropped 2 bases and J dropped 5 bases, with 17 bases sitting between them. Germline CDR1 MNHEY, CDR2 SMNVEV (reference sequence). The data are from a study of T cells after yellow fever vaccination. The chain carries TRBV27 and TRBJ2-3, with D possibly TRBD2 on 6 matching bases. The TCR comes from a man younger than 35 who received the YFV17D yellow fever vaccine. Sequencing was performed on CD8+ T cells sorted from PBMCs, taken about 41 days after the first yellow fever vaccination. CDR3: CASSLRAGRRGDTQYF. CDR3 DNA sequence: TGTGCCAGCAGTTTAAGGGCAGGGAGGAGAGGAGATACGCAGTATTTT.